The entry below describes one T cell receptor beta chain. The antigen remains unidentified. The V gene's germline CDR1 is SGHVS and CDR2 FQNEAQ. V was cut by 2 bases and J by 5 bases, with 15 bases left in between. The CDR3 is made up of 15 amino acids. Naive CD8 cells lacked CD45RO and underwent positive selection for CCR7, leaving out terminally differentiated effector memory CD45RA+ cells. The method was immunoSEQ multiplex PCR; TCRdb's version includes in-frame clones alone and lacks a portion of them. In the table there are about 820,000 clones, 80% to 95% of which are singletons. This entry belongs to a study of shared clonotypes between healthy human individuals. Study information: Each donor contributed plates that comprised three CD4 naive, three CD4 memory, two CD8 naive and one CD8 memory.

Study-wide results and limits: Sampling covered blood only; tissue repertoires likely differ. Unshared clonotypes carried lower generation probabilities than those common to all four donors. Sequencing depth was predicted to influence how clonotypes are shared among donors.

V is TRBV7-8 and J is TRBJ1-1, with a possible D match to TRBD1 (6 bases). The sample was naive CD8+ T cells sorted from blood. This clonotype was obtained from a man aged 25-40 years in good health. CDR3 sequence: CASSLSPGVRTEAFF. CDR3 bases: TGTGCCAGCAGCTTATCTCCAGGGGTTCGGACTGAAGCTTTCTTT.